The 4 T cell receptor beta chains listed next were all sequenced from one sample in a study of T cells after somatic rescue of genetic block. Data came from immunoSEQ multiplex PCR; TCRdb stores just in-frame clones and leaves some out. The sample holds 9,500 to 15,000 clones; under 85% are singletons and the top ten take just under 20%. The sample taken for sequencing was peripheral blood mononuclear cells (PBMCs). The receptors originated from a boy aged 5-17 years.

The rearrangement links TRBV6-5 to TRBJ1-2; D is possibly TRBD1 (5 bases). This CDR3 is built from 15 residues. CDR1 is MNHEY and CDR2 is SVGAGI in the germline V gene. Trimming took 0 bases from V and 4 from J, leaving 12 bases between them. The CDR3 protein is CASSYSRREAYGYTF. DNA of the CDR3: TGTGCCAGCAGTTACTCGCGCAGGGAAGCCTATGGCTACACCTTC.

The genes are TRBV2 and TRBJ2-2; TRBD1 matches 7 bases. Germline V gene data show CDR1 as SNHLY and CDR2 as FYNNEI. V shed 6 bases, J shed 8 bases, and the junction held 9 bases outside the gene matches. The CDR3 is made up of 14 amino acids. This CDR3 reads CASRGQFFGGELFF. For the CDR3, the DNA is TGTGCCAGCAGGGGACAGTTTTTCGGGGGGGAGCTGTTTTTT.

This chain uses TRBV6-1 with TRBJ1-4, with a weak D call TRBD1 (5 bases). The CDR3 sequence is 17 residues long. Germline assignment: CDR1 MNHNS and CDR2 SASEGT. V was cut by 0 bases and J by 5 bases, with 16 bases left in between. In nucleotides, the CDR3 is TGTGCCAGCAGTGAAGCTTCAAAGGCAGGGTGGAATGAAAAACTGTTTTTT. Amino acids: CASSEASKAGWNEKLFF.

This clone was recorded a few times. The chain employs TRBV15 and TRBJ2-7; D gene ambiguous. Per the germline V gene, CDR1 is LNHNV and CDR2 is YYDKDF (reference sequence). This CDR3 has 11 amino acids. The V end lost 0 bases, the J end lost 8 bases, and 5 bases lay between the germline ends. CDR3 protein: CATSRDFQQYF. The CDR3 nucleotides are TGTGCCACCAGCAGAGATTTTCAGCAGTACTTC.